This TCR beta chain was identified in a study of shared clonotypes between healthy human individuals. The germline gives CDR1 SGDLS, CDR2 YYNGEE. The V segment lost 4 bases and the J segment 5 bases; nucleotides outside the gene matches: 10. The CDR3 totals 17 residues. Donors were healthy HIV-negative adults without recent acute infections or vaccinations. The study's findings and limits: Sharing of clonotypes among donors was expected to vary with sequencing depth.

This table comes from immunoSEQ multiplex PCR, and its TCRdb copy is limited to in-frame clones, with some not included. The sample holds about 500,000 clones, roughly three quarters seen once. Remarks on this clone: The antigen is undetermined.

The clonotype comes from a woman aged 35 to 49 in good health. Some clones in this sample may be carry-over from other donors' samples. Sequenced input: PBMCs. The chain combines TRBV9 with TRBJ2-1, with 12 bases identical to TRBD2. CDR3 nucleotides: TGTGCCAGCAGCCCGGGACTAGCGGGTCTCGCCGACAATGAGCAGTTCTTC. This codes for CASSPGLAGLADNEQFF.